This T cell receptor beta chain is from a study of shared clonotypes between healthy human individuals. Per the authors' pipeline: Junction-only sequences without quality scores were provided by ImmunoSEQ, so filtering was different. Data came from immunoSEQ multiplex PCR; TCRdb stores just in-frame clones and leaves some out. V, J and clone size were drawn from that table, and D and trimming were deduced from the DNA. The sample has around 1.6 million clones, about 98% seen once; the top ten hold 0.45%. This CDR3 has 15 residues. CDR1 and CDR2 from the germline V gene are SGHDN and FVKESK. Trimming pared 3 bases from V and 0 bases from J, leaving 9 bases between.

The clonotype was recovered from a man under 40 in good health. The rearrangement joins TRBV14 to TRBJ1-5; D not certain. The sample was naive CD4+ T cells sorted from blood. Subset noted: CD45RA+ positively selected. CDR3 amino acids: CASSHETDSNQPQHF. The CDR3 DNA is TGTGCCAGCAGCCATGAGACGGATAGCAATCAGCCCCAGCATTTT. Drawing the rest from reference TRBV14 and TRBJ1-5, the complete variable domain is EAGVTQFPSHSVIEKGQTVTLRCDPISGHDNLYWYRRVMGKEIKFLLHFVKESKQDESGMPNNRFLAERTGGTYSTLKVQPAELEDSGVYFCASSHETDSNQPQHFGDGTRLSIL.